One sample yielded the 18 T cell receptor beta chains listed below, sequenced in a study of regulatory T cells in long-lasting Graves disease. Described time point: persistent/refractory GD, antithyroid drugs over 5 years with positive TRAb. Preparation of the TCR library used RNA extracted from PBMCs. Arm-PCR of CDR3 regions and iRepertoire HTBI primers were the basis on which TCR beta libraries were built. In TCRdb, the multiplex PCR reads were re-called with MiXCR into one record per CDR3 protein. The sample contains hundreds of thousands of distinct CDR3 sequences, less than 25% of which appear only once. This material consisted of peripheral blood mononuclear cells (PBMCs), taken when the disease was refractory, from a patient treated with antithyroid drugs. All receptors come from a female donor with Graves disease.

The chain combines TRBV5-6 with TRBJ2-7; D perhaps matches TRBD2 (6 bases). The V gene lost 6 bases and the J gene lost 4 bases, with 17 bases spanning the gap. CDR1 SGHDT and CDR2 YYEEEE come from the germline V gene. The CDR3 has 14 residues. The CDR3 sequence: CASKPMAGTYEQYF. In DNA form, the CDR3 reads TGTGCCAGCAAACCCATGGCGGGAACTTACGAGCAGTACTTC.

The J gene is TRBJ1-4, the V gene TRBV4-3; D uncertain. The germline CDR1 and CDR2 sequences are LGHNA and YSLEER. The CDR3 totals 13 residues. The V gene lost 0 bases and the J gene lost 10 bases, with 9 bases spanning the gap. CDR3 in DNA: TGCGCCAGCAGCCAAGAATCCCGGGGAAAACTGTTTTTT. This sequence encodes CASSQESRGKLFF.

This clonotype was found a few times. The chain links TRBV6-1 to TRBJ1-1, with D perhaps TRBD1 (5 bases). This CDR3 spans 16 amino acids. Trimming stripped 7 bases from V and 1 base from J, with 19 bases between. Germline V gives CDR1 MNHNS, CDR2 SASEGT. The CDR3: CASIPSLRDPNTEAFF. The CDR3 nucleotides are TGTGCCAGCATTCCATCTCTCAGGGACCCGAACACTGAAGCTTTCTTT.

Comments on this clonotype: One base away lies a much larger clone, so this may be a sequencing read error. The rearrangement joins TRBV27 to TRBJ2-7; D remains unclear. This CDR3 comprises 13 residues. Germline-derived CDR1 and CDR2 are MNHEY and SMNVEV (reference sequence). CDR3 in amino acids: CASSFRASCEQYF. CDR3 in DNA: TGTGCCAGCAGTTTTAGGGCCTCCTGCGAGCAGTACTTC.

The CDR3 bases are TGTGCCAGCAGACCGACAGGCTCCGATCAGCCCCAGCATTTT. Protein: CASRPTGSDQPQHF. The chain couples TRBV27 to TRBJ1-5; tentatively, D is TRBD1 (6 bases). V was cut by 6 bases and J by 5 bases, with 14 bases left in between. The CDR3 length is 14 residues. The germline V gene encodes CDR1 MNHEY and CDR2 SMNVEV (reference sequence).

This clonotype appeared a few times. The chain links TRBV7-2 to TRBJ1-5; D call uncertain. Looked up from germline, CDR1 is SGHTA and CDR2 is FQGNSA. The CDR3 loop spans 13 amino acids. Trimming removed 4 bases from V and 7 bases from J, with 11 bases in between. This CDR3 is CASSWKVRQPQHF. CDR3 nucleotides: TGTGCCAGCAGCTGGAAGGTGAGGCAGCCCCAGCATTTT.

There are a few counts of this clonotype. This sequence joins TRBV10-2 and TRBJ2-7; tentative D call: TRBD2 (6 bases). Trimming pared 8 bases from V and 6 bases from J, leaving 20 bases between. Germline loops: CDR1 WSHSY, CDR2 SAAADI. This CDR3 is built from 14 residues. CDR3 sequence: CASRTPGGHSEQYF. The CDR3 coding sequence is TGCGCCAGCCGGACCCCCGGGGGTCACTCCGAGCAGTACTTC.

The table lists this clonotype with many counts. The chain combines TRBV28 with TRBJ2-7; 10 bases agree with TRBD2. Trimming took 5 bases from V and 6 from J; bases not matched to a gene: 19. This CDR3 comprises 18 residues. Germline loops: CDR1 MDHEN, CDR2 SYDVKM. Here the CDR3 reads CASSLQITSGARLGEQYF. Written as DNA, the CDR3 is TGTGCCAGCAGTCTCCAAATAACTAGCGGGGCCCGCCTTGGCGAGCAGTACTTC.

In the case of this clonotype: This may come from a read error, since a much larger clone is one base off. The rearrangement uses TRBV27 and TRBJ2-2; D is unresolved. The CDR3 totals 15 residues. The germline CDR1 and CDR2 sequences are MNHEY and SMNVEV (reference sequence). V was cut by 5 bases and J by 5 bases, with 15 bases left in between. CDR3 sequence: CASSTRTTATGELFF. The CDR3 DNA follows: TGTGCCAGCAGTACCCGCACGACGGCAACCGGGGAGCTGTTTTTT.

This clonotype was detected a few times. The chain recombines TRBV29-1 with TRBJ2-7; no definite D call. Deletions cut 0 bases from V and 5 bases from J, with 11 bases between. Germline CDR1 reads SQVTM; CDR2 reads ANQGSEA. The CDR3 loop spans 13 amino acids. CDR3 region: CSVEEAVPHEQYF. The CDR3 DNA follows: TGCAGCGTTGAAGAGGCGGTCCCCCACGAGCAGTACTTC.

This clonotype was seen at least ten times. One end of the junction does not line up with germline, which may come from a read error. The V and J genes are TRBV20-1 and TRBJ1-2; the D is unclear. In germline, CDR1 is DFQATT, CDR2 SNEGSKA (reference sequence). This CDR3 contains 14 residues. CDR3 coding DNA: TGCAGTGCTGGAGATGGGGTACGCCTACATGGCTACACCTTC. Amino acids: CSAGDGVRLHGYTF.

This clonotype was counted a few times. This rearrangement joins TRBV19 to TRBJ1-2, with D tentatively TRBD1 (6 bases). Germline V lookup: CDR1 LNHDA, CDR2 SQIVND (reference sequence). V was clipped by 8 bases and J by 2 bases, with 12 bases between them. The CDR3 is 13 residues long. CDR3 DNA sequence: TGTGCCAGTGGGACACAAATGAACTATGGCTACACCTTC. Protein product: CASGTQMNYGYTF.

This clonotype came up a few times. The V and J genes are TRBV6-2 or TRBV6-3 and TRBJ2-7, with D tentatively TRBD2 (5 bases). The CDR3 length is 12 residues. Trimming left V 6 bases short and J 5 bases short, with 11 bases between. Germline V gene lookup returns CDR1 MNHEY and CDR2 SVGEGT. The CDR3 reads CASRDYGDEQYF. The CDR3 nucleotides are TGTGCCAGCAGGGATTACGGGGACGAGCAGTACTTC.

The chain has TRBV20-1 and TRBJ1-2; 7 nucleotides match TRBD1. Germline V gives CDR1 DFQATT, CDR2 SNEGSKA (reference sequence). The V and J ends lost 5 bases and 8 bases, in that order; junction bases with no gene match: 17. This CDR3 has 15 amino acids. The CDR3 spells CSARTGTAEVRGYTF. CDR3 sequence (DNA): TGCAGTGCTCGTACCGGGACAGCCGAGGTGCGAGGCTACACCTTC.

Ten or more counts support this clonotype. The chain is built from TRBV27 and TRBJ2-7; tentative D call: TRBD2 (6 bases). Germline CDR1 MNHEY, CDR2 SMNVEV (reference sequence). The CDR3 has 15 amino acids. V lost 3 bases to trimming and J lost 3 bases, with 15 bases between them. CDR3 residues: CASSLYWGGSYEQYF. The CDR3 region has the DNA TGTGCCAGCAGTTTGTACTGGGGAGGAAGCTACGAGCAGTACTTC.

The sample holds many counts of this clonotype. The chain joins TRBV6-5 to TRBJ2-7; D is unclear. The CDR3 consists of 14 residues. CDR1 and CDR2 from the germline V gene are MNHEY and SVGAGI. The V end lost 0 bases, the J end lost 0 bases, and 6 bases lay between the germline ends. CDR3 sequence: CASSYSWGSYEQYF. The CDR3 region has the DNA TGTGCCAGCAGTTACTCGTGGGGCTCCTACGAGCAGTACTTC.

This clonotype showed up many times. The rearrangement links TRBV5-1 to TRBJ1-1; tentative D call: TRBD1 (6 bases). The length of the CDR3 is 14 residues. Germline V gives CDR1 SGHRS, CDR2 YFSETQ. V lost 0 bases to trimming and J lost 5 bases, with 11 bases between them. The CDR3 here is CASSLGQAGTEAFF. DNA for the CDR3: TGCGCCAGCAGCTTGGGACAGGCGGGGACTGAAGCTTTCTTT.

In DNA form, the CDR3 reads TGTGCCAGCAGTTACTCGAAGACAGGGAGCTACAATGAGCAGTTCTTC. Protein product: CASSYSKTGSYNEQFF. The rearrangement joins TRBV6-2 or TRBV6-3 to TRBJ2-1; 7 bases align to TRBD1. The CDR3 is 16 residues long. J was trimmed by 3 bases and V by 0 bases; bases with no gene match: 5. Germline V CDR1 and CDR2: MNHEY, SVGEGT.